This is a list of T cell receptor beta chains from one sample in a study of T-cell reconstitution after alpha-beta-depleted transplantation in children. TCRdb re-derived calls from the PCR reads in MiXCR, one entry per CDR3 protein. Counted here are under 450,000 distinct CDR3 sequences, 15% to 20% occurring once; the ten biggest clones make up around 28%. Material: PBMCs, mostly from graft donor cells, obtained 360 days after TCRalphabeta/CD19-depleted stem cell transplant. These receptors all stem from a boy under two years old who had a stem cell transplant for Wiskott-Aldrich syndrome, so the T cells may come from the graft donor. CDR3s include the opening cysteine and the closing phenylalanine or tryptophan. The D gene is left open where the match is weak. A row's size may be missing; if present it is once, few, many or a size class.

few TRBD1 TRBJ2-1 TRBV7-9 CASSLGTGLGYNEQFF TGTGCCAGCAGCTTAGGGACAGGTCTAGGGTACAATGAGCAGTTCTTC
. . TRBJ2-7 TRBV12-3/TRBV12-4 CASSSSPRYSYEQYF TGTGCCAGCAGTTCCTCCCCCAGGTACTCCTACGAGCAGTACTTC
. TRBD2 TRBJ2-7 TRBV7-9 CASSLAVAGLAYEQYF TGTGCCAGCAGCTTAGCGGTAGCGGGATTGGCCTACGAGCAGTACTTC
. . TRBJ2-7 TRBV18 CASSPLGAASYEQYF TGTGCCAGCTCACCATTGGGGGCGGCTTCCTACGAGCAGTACTTC
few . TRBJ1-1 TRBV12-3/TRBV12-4 CASSPNRVTEAFF TGTGCCAGCAGTCCGAATAGGGTCACTGAAGCTTTCTTT
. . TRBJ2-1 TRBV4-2 CASSLGTAPYNEQFF TGTGCCAGCAGCCTCGGGACGGCACCTTACAATGAGCAGTTCTTC
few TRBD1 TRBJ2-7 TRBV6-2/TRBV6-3 CASSYPGQGQFYEQYF TGTGCCAGCAGTTACCCGGGACAGGGCCAATTCTACGAGCAGTACTTC
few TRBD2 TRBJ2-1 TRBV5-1 CASSPRTSNEQFF TGCGCCAGCAGCCCCAGGACTAGCAATGAGCAGTTCTTC
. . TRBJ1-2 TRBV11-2 CASSLYRGPYGYTF TGTGCCAGCAGCTTATATAGGGGACCCTATGGCTACACCTTC
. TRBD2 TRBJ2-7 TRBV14 CASSQVTSGRTEQYF TGTGCCAGCAGCCAAGTAACTAGCGGGAGGACCGAGCAGTACTTC
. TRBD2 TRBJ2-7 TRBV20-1 CSASVPSRDYYEQYF TGCAGTGCTAGCGTTCCTAGCAGGGACTACTACGAGCAGTACTTC
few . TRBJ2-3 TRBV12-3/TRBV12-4 CASSLAAGIYTDTQYF TGTGCCAGCAGTTTAGCGGCGGGAATTTACACAGATACGCAGTATTTT
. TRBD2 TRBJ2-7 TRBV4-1 CASSQDPGLAGDEQYF TGCGCCAGCAGCCAAGACCCGGGACTAGCGGGAGATGAGCAGTACTTC
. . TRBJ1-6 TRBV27 CASSPMTWKVYSPLHF TGTGCCAGCAGTCCGATGACATGGAAGGTGTATTCACCCCTCCACTTT
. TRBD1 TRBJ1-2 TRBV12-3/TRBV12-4 CASSRTGGYGYTF TGTGCCAGCAGTCGAACAGGGGGCTATGGCTACACCTTC
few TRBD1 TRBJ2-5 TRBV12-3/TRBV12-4 CASSPQGAVETQYF TGTGCCAGCAGTCCCCAGGGGGCGGTAGAGACCCAGTACTTC
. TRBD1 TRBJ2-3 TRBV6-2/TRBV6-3 CASRTRGRTDTQYF TGTGCCAGCAGAACCAGGGGGCGCACAGATACGCAGTATTTT
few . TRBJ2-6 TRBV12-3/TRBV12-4 CASTLDRPYSGANVLTF TGTGCCAGCACCCTCGACAGGCCATACTCTGGGGCCAACGTCCTGACTTTC
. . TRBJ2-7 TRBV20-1 CSAQPWGRQFPYEQYF TGCAGTGCTCAACCCTGGGGGCGCCAGTTTCCCTACGAGCAGTACTTC
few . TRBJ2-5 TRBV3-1 CASSQGGSIQYF TGTGCCAGCAGCCAAGGTGGTTCGATCCAGTACTTC
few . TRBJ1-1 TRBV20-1 CSAISGTEAFF TGCAGTGCTATTTCGGGAACTGAAGCTTTCTTT
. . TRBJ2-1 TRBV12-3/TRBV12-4 CASRPGTNSYNEQFF TGTGCCAGCAGACCCGGGACAAACTCCTACAATGAGCAGTTCTTC
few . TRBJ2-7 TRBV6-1 CASHRTGTPYEQYF TGTGCCAGCCACCGCACCGGGACACCCTACGAGCAGTACTTC
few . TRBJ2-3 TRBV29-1 CSASSHTQYF TGCAGCGCCTCATCACATACGCAGTATTTT
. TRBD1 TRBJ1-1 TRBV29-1 CSGRQGWNTEAFF TGCAGCGGAAGACAGGGCTGGAACACTGAAGCTTTCTTT
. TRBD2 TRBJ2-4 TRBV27 CASRGGTKNIQYF TGTGCCAGCAGGGGGGGGACCAAAAACATTCAGTACTTC
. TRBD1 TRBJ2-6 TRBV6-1 CASRFIRDRGSGANVLTF TGTGCCAGCAGATTCATCCGGGACAGGGGTTCTGGGGCCAACGTCCTGACTTTC
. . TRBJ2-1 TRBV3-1 CASSNIIAEEQFF TGTGCCAGCAGCAACATAATAGCAGAAGAGCAGTTCTTC
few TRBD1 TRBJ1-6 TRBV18 CASSPFGTDNSPLHF TGTGCCAGCTCACCGTTCGGGACAGATAATTCACCCCTCCACTTT
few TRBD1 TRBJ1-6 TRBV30 CAWRATGGSSPLHF TGTGCCTGGAGGGCTACAGGGGGCAGTTCACCCCTCCACTTT
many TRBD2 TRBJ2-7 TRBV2 CASSGLAGSYEQYF TGTGCCAGCAGCGGACTAGCGGGCTCCTACGAGCAGTACTTC
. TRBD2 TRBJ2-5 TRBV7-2 CASSFYSGVQETQYF TGTGCCAGCAGCTTCTATAGCGGGGTTCAAGAGACCCAGTACTTC
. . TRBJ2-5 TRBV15 CATSREGYQETQYF TGTGCCACCAGCAGAGAAGGCTACCAAGAGACCCAGTACTTC
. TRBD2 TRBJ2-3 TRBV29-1 CSVTYRLAGGTGTQYF TGCAGCGTAACCTACCGACTAGCGGGGGGTACGGGTACGCAGTATTTT
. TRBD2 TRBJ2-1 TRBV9 CASSPGLAGTYNEQFF TGTGCCAGCAGCCCTGGACTAGCGGGGACCTACAATGAGCAGTTCTTC
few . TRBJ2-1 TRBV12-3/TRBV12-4 CASSLVFRFQYNEQFF TGTGCCAGCAGCCTAGTTTTCCGGTTCCAGTACAATGAGCAGTTCTTC
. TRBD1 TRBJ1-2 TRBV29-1 CSDVQGFGYGYTF TGCAGCGATGTACAGGGGTTTGGCTATGGCTACACCTTC
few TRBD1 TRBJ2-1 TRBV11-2 CASSPGGTGPYNEQFF TGTGCCAGCAGCCCAGGGGGGACAGGGCCCTACAATGAGCAGTTCTTC
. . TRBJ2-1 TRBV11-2 CASSSGTLIDNEQFF TGTGCCAGCAGCTCCGGGACCCTGATAGATAATGAGCAGTTCTTC
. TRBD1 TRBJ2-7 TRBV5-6 CASSYRDRWEQYF TGTGCCAGCAGCTACCGGGACAGGTGGGAGCAGTACTTC
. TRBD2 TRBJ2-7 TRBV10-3 CAISDLQQGGYEQYF TGTGCCATCAGTGACCTTCAGCAGGGAGGGTACGAGCAGTACTTC
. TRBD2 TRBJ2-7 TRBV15 CATSSLAGAYEQYF TGTGCCACCAGCAGCCTAGCGGGTGCCTACGAGCAGTACTTC
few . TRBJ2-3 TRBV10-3 CAIKAGFTDTQYF TGTGCCATCAAGGCGGGCTTCACAGATACGCAGTATTTT
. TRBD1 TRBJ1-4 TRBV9 CASSDRQGADYEKLFF TGTGCCAGCAGCGACAGACAGGGGGCCGATTATGAAAAACTGTTTTTT
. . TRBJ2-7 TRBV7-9 CASSLVEGGFYEQYF TGTGCCAGCAGCTTAGTAGAGGGAGGATTCTACGAGCAGTACTTC
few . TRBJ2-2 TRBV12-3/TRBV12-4 CASSSPGHPVNTGELFF TGTGCCAGCAGTTCCCCCGGACATCCCGTGAACACCGGGGAGCTGTTTTTT
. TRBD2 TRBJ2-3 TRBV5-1 CASRERGGGPDTQYF TGCGCCAGCAGAGAGAGGGGCGGGGGGCCAGATACGCAGTATTTT
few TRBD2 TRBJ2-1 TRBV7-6 CASSLAIAGEYDEQFF TGTGCCAGCAGCTTAGCAATAGCGGGAGAATACGATGAGCAGTTCTTC
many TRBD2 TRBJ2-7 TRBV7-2 CASSFALAGDEQYF TGTGCCAGCAGCTTTGCACTAGCGGGAGACGAGCAGTACTTC
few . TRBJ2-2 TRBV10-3 CAISEGGPANTGELFF TGTGCCATCAGTGAAGGGGGGCCGGCGAACACCGGGGAGCTGTTTTTT
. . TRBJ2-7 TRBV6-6 CASSYGVYYEQYF TGTGCCAGCAGTTACGGGGTCTACTACGAGCAGTACTTC
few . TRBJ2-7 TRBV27 CASSLQGNGLEQYF TGTGCCAGCAGTTTACAGGGGAATGGGTTGGAGCAGTACTTC
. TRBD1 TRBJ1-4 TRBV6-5 CASSLRDRGGEKVFF TGTGCCAGCAGTCTCCGGGACAGGGGAGGTGAAAAAGTGTTTTTT